The 18 T cell receptor beta chains given below trace back to one sample, sequenced in a study of blood T cell repertoires in COVID-19. The data were produced by immunoSEQ multiplex PCR, yet TCRdb's version contains in-frame clones alone and is incomplete. The sample has roughly 200,000 clones, roughly 77% seen once. Sample: peripheral blood. The receptor set was obtained from a woman aged 40 to 50 with COVID-19, enrolled during active disease.

The rearrangement uses TRBV5-4 and TRBJ1-5, with a tentative D call TRBD1 (5 bases). The CDR3 spans 14 residues. Germline CDR1 and CDR2: SGHNT and YYREEE (reference sequence). Trimming took off 4 bases at V and 7 bases at J, with 15 bases between the two ends. The CDR3 region is CASSQAGGSQPQHF. The DNA for the CDR3 is TGTGCCAGCAGCCAGGCGGGGGGAAGCCAGCCCCAGCATTTT.

The V gene is TRBV5-4, the J gene TRBJ2-3; possible D gene TRBD2, 5 bases. Germline V gives CDR1 SGHNT, CDR2 YYREEE (reference sequence). This CDR3 spans 11 amino acids. The V end lost 3 bases, the J end lost 10 bases, and 9 bases lay between the germline ends. In DNA form, the CDR3 reads TGTGCCAGCAGCTCAGCGGCGGCGCAGTATTTT. This gives the protein CASSSAAAQYF. The whole variable domain, filled in from reference TRBV5-4 and TRBJ2-3, reads ETGVTQSPTHLIKTRGQQVTLRCSSQSGHNTVSWYQQALGQGPQFIFQYYREEENGRGNFPPRFSGLQFPNYSSELNVNALELDDSALYLCASSSAAAQYFGPGTRLTVL.

V is TRBV9 and J is TRBJ2-7; D may be TRBD1 (5 bases). With 4 bases removed from V and 2 bases from J, the gap between germline ends came to 16 bases. Germline CDR1 is SGDLS and CDR2 is YYNGEE. The CDR3 has 15 amino acids. CDR3 DNA: TGTGCCAGCAGCCCTAAGGGCTTAGGGGCCTACGAGCAGTACTTC. It codes for CASSPKGLGAYEQYF. The whole variable domain, filled in from reference TRBV9 and TRBJ2-7, reads DSGVTQTPKHLITATGQRVTLRCSPRSGDLSVYWYQQSLDQGLQFLIQYYNGEERAKGNILERFSAQQFPDLHSELNLSSLELGDSALYFCASSPKGLGAYEQYFGPGTRLTVT.

The V call is TRBV9, the J call TRBJ2-5, with D possibly being TRBD2 (6 bases). Germline CDR1 is SGDLS and CDR2 is YYNGEE. The CDR3 spans 15 residues. Trimming took 3 bases from V and 4 from J, leaving 16 bases between them. The DNA for the CDR3 is TGTGCCAGCAGCGCCCGAGGGGAGGTGGGAGAGACCCAGTACTTC. This codes for CASSARGEVGETQYF.

The rearrangement uses TRBV9 and TRBJ2-5, with D possibly matching TRBD1 (5 bases). CDR3 length: 13 residues. In germline, CDR1 is SGDLS, CDR2 YYNGEE. Trimming took 1 base from V and 5 from J, leaving 9 bases between them. The CDR3 here is CASSVMGPETQYF. CDR3 coding DNA: TGTGCCAGCAGCGTAATGGGGCCGGAGACCCAGTACTTC.

The chain joins TRBV27 to TRBJ2-7; 9 nucleotides align to TRBD1. The CDR3 has 15 residues. Per the germline V gene, CDR1 is MNHEY and CDR2 is SMNVEV (reference sequence). J lost 3 bases, V lost 8 bases, and 11 bases had no gene match. CDR3 sequence (DNA): TGTGCCAGCGGATCCTACCGGGACAGGGACTACGAGCAGTACTTC. It codes for CASGSYRDRDYEQYF.

With respect to this clone: The sample contains more than one DNA sequence encoding this CDR3. The V call is TRBV4-2, the J call TRBJ2-1; 8 nucleotides align to TRBD2. V was pared by 0 bases and J by 0 bases, with 1 base of the junction left unmatched. This CDR3 region has 16 residues. From germline, CDR1 is LGHNA and CDR2 YNFKEQ. CDR3: CASSQDLAGSYNEQFF. The CDR3 DNA follows: TGTGCCAGCAGCCAAGATCTAGCGGGCTCCTACAATGAGCAGTTCTTC.

The gene calls are TRBV7-6 and TRBJ2-1; 9 bases line up with TRBD2. V lost 1 base, J lost 3 bases, and 4 bases stayed unmatched. Germline V CDR1 and CDR2: SGHVS, FNYEAQ. CDR3 length: 16 amino acids. CDR3 nucleotides: TGTGCCAGCAGCTTAGAGCCTAGCGGGGACTACAATGAGCAGTTCTTC. It translates to CASSLEPSGDYNEQFF.

At least ten counts were recorded for this clone. This chain connects TRBV5-5 to TRBJ1-6, with a weak D call TRBD1 (6 bases). Trimming pared 3 bases from V and 8 bases from J, leaving 9 bases between. There are 13 residues in the CDR3. Germline CDR1 SGHKS, CDR2 YYEKEE (reference sequence). CDR3 residues: CASSSDSYSPLHF. The CDR3 region has the DNA TGTGCCAGCAGCTCGGACAGTTATTCACCCCTCCACTTT.

V usage is TRBV9 and J usage is TRBJ2-1, with 11 bases aligning to TRBD2. Per the germline V gene, CDR1 is SGDLS and CDR2 is YYNGEE. The CDR3 extends over 14 amino acids. With V trimmed by 0 bases and J by 7 bases, 0 bases remained unmatched. The CDR3, as DNA: TGTGCCAGCAGCGTAGCTAGCGGGGGGAATGAGCAGTTCTTC. Translation gives CASSVASGGNEQFF.

J is TRBJ2-2 and V is TRBV19, with TRBD1 matching 9 bases. The CDR3 runs to 15 residues. Per the germline V gene, CDR1 is LNHDA and CDR2 is SQIVND (reference sequence). V lost 4 bases, J lost 2 bases, and 2 bases stayed unmatched. The CDR3 nucleotides read TGTGCCAGTAGTAAGGGACAGGGAAACACCGGGGAGCTGTTTTTT. It yields the protein CASSKGQGNTGELFF.

This chain links TRBV21-1 with TRBJ1-1. TRBV21-1 is noted as a pseudogene. The CDR3 totals 13 residues. For the CDR3, the DNA is TGTGCCAGCAGCACGGGGGGGGACACTGAAGCTTTCTTT. As protein: CASSTGGDTEAFF.

V is TRBV18 and J is TRBJ2-7, with 8 nucleotides matching TRBD2. V dropped 4 bases and J dropped 4; count of bases not matched to a gene: 9. This CDR3 has 15 amino acids. Germline V gene data show CDR1 as KGHSH and CDR2 as LQKENI. CDR3 residues: CASSLPGAGVYEQYF. The CDR3 DNA follows: TGTGCCAGCTCACTCCCAGGAGCGGGAGTTTACGAGCAGTACTTC.

This clone has a single count. This chain uses TRBV21-1 with TRBJ1-2. TRBV21-1 is noted as a pseudogene. This CDR3 is built from 14 residues. The CDR3 DNA sequence: TGTGCCAGCAGCAAAGTCGGGAAAGGGTATGGCTACACCTTC. It yields the protein CASSKVGKGYGYTF.

V and J are TRBV19 and TRBJ1-1; TRBD1 aligns across 9 bases. CDR1 is LNHDA, CDR2 SQIVND, per germline (reference sequence). This CDR3 has 16 residues. V shed 1 base and J 3 bases; nucleotides not matched to a gene: 6. The CDR3 reads CASSIAPGQGYTEAFF. The DNA for the CDR3 is TGTGCCAGTAGTATAGCACCGGGACAGGGATACACTGAAGCTTTCTTT.

In this sample, this clone turned up once. This sequence joins TRBV7-6 and TRBJ2-5; maybe TRBD2 (5 bases). The germline CDR1 and CDR2 sequences are SGHVS and FNYEAQ. The CDR3 spans 14 residues. V lost 2 bases, J lost 4 bases, and 11 bases lay in between. The CDR3 coding sequence is TGTGCCAGCAGCTTAAATGCGGGTCGAGAGACCCAGTACTTC. Translation: CASSLNAGRETQYF.

This clone has a single count. This chain joins TRBV10-1 and TRBJ2-1; 9 bases are a match to TRBD2. There are 18 residues in the CDR3. V lost 4 bases, J lost 6 bases, and 16 bases stayed unmatched. Germline V gene lookup returns CDR1 WNHNN and CDR2 SYGVQD (reference sequence). The CDR3 here is CASSVLPKPSGTVNEQFF. The DNA for the CDR3 is TGCGCCAGCAGTGTCCTTCCAAAACCTAGCGGGACGGTCAATGAGCAGTTCTTC.

Only one count was recorded for this clone. CDR3 amino acids: CASSQGQGINEKLFF. CDR3 in DNA: TGTGCCAGCAGCCAAGGACAGGGGATTAATGAAAAACTGTTTTTT. The chain has TRBV4-2 and TRBJ1-4; 8 bases map to TRBD1. The V segment lost 1 base and the J segment 4 bases; nucleotides outside the gene matches: 2. Looked up from germline, CDR1 is LGHNA and CDR2 is YNFKEQ. The CDR3 consists of 15 residues.